This T cell receptor (beta chain) was documented in a study of T cell responses to AZD1222 COVID-19 vaccine. Study findings and constraints: Reportedly, close to half of spike-specific TCRs are directed against unmutated variant regions. Females outnumbered males among donors, who were mostly white British; clonal diversity was possibly underestimated.

The data were produced by immunoSEQ multiplex PCR, yet TCRdb's version contains in-frame clones alone and is incomplete. Among some 150,000 clones listed, 88% were seen once. Concerning this clone: The antigen remains unidentified.

V trimming: 8 bases; J trimming: 2 bases; junction bases outside the gene matches: 15. This CDR3 has 17 residues. Germline V gene sequence: CDR1 MDHEN, CDR2 SYDVKM. This specimen consisted of peripheral blood, obtained on day 0 of AZD1222 vaccination. The chain has TRBV28 and TRBJ2-7; 10 positions agree with TRBD2. The receptor was isolated from an adult in good health. The CDR3 DNA reads TGTGCCAGCGACCTAAGCGGGGGGGGCAGGGCTGCCTACGAGCAGTACTTC. Translation: CASDLSGGGRAAYEQYF.